This TCR beta chain originates from a study of blood T cell repertoires in COVID-19. At the level of the study: The cDNA or gDNA used as material had been derived from T cells, B-cell-depleted T cells, or PBMCs.

The germline gives CDR1 MDHEN, CDR2 SYDVKM. CDR3 length equals 14 residues. V lost 1 base and J 4 bases, leaving 8 bases between the germline ends. In the study's own analysis: Estimation of nucleated cell counts was performed using reference gene primer amplification. Profiled with immunoSEQ multiplex PCR; TCRdb holds only in-frame clones, not every one. That table is the source of V, J and clone size, and D and trimming were worked out from the DNA. This sample carries over 200,000 clones, 90% to 95% of them seen once, and the ten largest clones take about 0.8%. The specimen sequenced was peripheral blood. The source is a man aged 55 to 69 with COVID-19, enrolled during active disease. V usage is TRBV28 and J usage is TRBJ2-1; possible D gene TRBD2, 5 bases. The CDR3 DNA reads as TGTGCCAGCAGTTTATCGGGAATTTACAATGAGCAGTTCTTC. Its translation: CASSLSGIYNEQFF.